These 32 T cell receptor beta chains came from one sample sequenced in a study of CD8+ T cells in alopecia areata. The treatment was: oral pan-JAK inhibitor, 5-10 mg twice daily. As the sequencing template, cDNA was produced by extracting RNA and reverse transcribing it. Some clones are missing from TCRdb's copy, which holds only in-frame ones; the method was immunoSEQ multiplex PCR. Counted here are about 140,000 clones, about 85% occurring once; the ten biggest clones make up roughly an eighth. The sequencing here drew on CD8+ T cells sorted from blood, taken at week 4, from a patient treated with tofacitinib. These receptors originate from a human donor with alopecia areata.

The chain is built from TRBV27 and TRBJ2-7; D unresolved. Germline V gives CDR1 MNHEY, CDR2 SMNVEV (reference sequence). CDR3 length: 11 amino acids. V shed 4 bases and J shed 3 bases, with 4 bases lying between them. The CDR3 region is CASSSIYEQYF. CDR3 nucleotides: TGTGCCAGCAGTTCTATCTACGAGCAGTACTTC.

This chain uses TRBV4-1 with TRBJ2-1; 10 bases are a match to TRBD2. The CDR3 runs to 17 residues. Germline V gene sequence: CDR1 MGHRA, CDR2 YSYEKL. V shed 3 bases and J 7 bases; nucleotides not matched to a gene: 12. CDR3 residues: CASSQILAGQATNEQFF. The CDR3 region has the DNA TGCGCCAGCAGCCAGATACTAGCGGGACAGGCGACGAATGAGCAGTTCTTC.

The V gene is TRBV5-4, the J gene TRBJ2-7; 9 bases line up with TRBD1. Germline assignment: CDR1 SGHNT and CDR2 YYREEE (reference sequence). Unmatched junction bases numbered 6, after V lost 3 bases and J lost 5 bases. The CDR3 is 14 amino acids. The CDR3 DNA is TGTGCCAGCAGCTGGACAGGGGCCCAGGACGAGCAGTACTTC. Its translation: CASSWTGAQDEQYF.

The genes are TRBV30 and TRBJ2-1; no definite D call. This CDR3 region has 12 residues. CDR1 GTSNPN and CDR2 SVGIG come from the germline V gene (reference sequence). Trimming removed 2 bases from V and 9 bases from J, with 11 bases in between. The CDR3 bases are TGTGCCTGGAGTCCTCCCGGACGTGAGCAGTTCTTC. This encodes CAWSPPGREQFF.

This rearrangement joins TRBV5-6 to TRBJ1-3, with D maybe TRBD1 (5 bases). This CDR3 contains 14 residues. The germline V gene encodes CDR1 SGHDT and CDR2 YYEEEE. V dropped 0 bases and J dropped 1 base, with 5 bases sitting between them. CDR3 sequence (DNA): TGTGCCAGCAGCTTGGCAGGGTCTGGAAACACCATATATTTT. Protein: CASSLAGSGNTIYF.

This rearrangement joins TRBV6-1 to TRBJ2-3; D possibly uses TRBD1 or TRBD2 (5 bases each). The germline CDR1 and CDR2 sequences are MNHNS and SASEGT. The CDR3 is made up of 14 amino acids. V lost 4 bases, J lost 3 bases, and 11 bases lay in between. The CDR3: CASSGGVGTDTQYF. Written as DNA, the CDR3 is TGTGCCAGCAGTGGAGGGGTCGGTACAGATACGCAGTATTTT.

V and J are TRBV2 and TRBJ2-1, with TRBD2 as a possible D gene (5 bases). The V end was cut by 7 bases, the J end by 12 bases, with 10 bases between. The CDR3 is 10 residues long. Germline lookup yields CDR1 SNHLY and CDR2 FYNNEI. The CDR3 region has the DNA TGTGCCAGCATCGGGAAAGGGCAGTTCTTC. This encodes CASIGKGQFF.

The chain uses TRBV7-8 and TRBJ2-7; either TRBD1 or TRBD2 may supply D (5 bases each). Germline values: CDR1 SGHVS, CDR2 FQNEAQ. Trimming shortened V by 3 bases and J by 5 bases, and 8 bases separated the two germline ends. The CDR3 runs to 12 residues. The CDR3 sequence is CASSLGVDEQYF. CDR3 sequence (DNA): TGTGCCAGCAGCTTGGGGGTGGACGAGCAGTACTTC.

The V call is TRBV9, the J call TRBJ2-2; the D call may be TRBD1 or TRBD2 (5 bases each). Germline V lookup: CDR1 SGDLS, CDR2 YYNGEE. There are 16 residues in the CDR3. Trimming pared 0 bases from V and 4 bases from J, leaving 13 bases between. CDR3 nucleotide sequence: TGTGCCAGCAGCGTAGATAGGCAGGGACCCACCGGGGAGCTGTTTTTT. It encodes CASSVDRQGPTGELFF.

This rearrangement joins TRBV7-6 to TRBJ2-7; perhaps TRBD1 as D (6 bases). This CDR3 has 15 amino acids. Trimming took 4 bases from V and 3 from J, leaving 16 bases between them. CDR1 is SGHVS, CDR2 FNYEAQ, per germline. For the CDR3, the DNA is TGTGCCAGCAGCTCGCCAGGGGAAGGGGACTACGAGCAGTACTTC. This codes for CASSSPGEGDYEQYF.

The genes are TRBV29-1 and TRBJ2-7, with TRBD1 identical over 8 bases. Germline V gives CDR1 SQVTM, CDR2 ANQGSEA. This CDR3 is 12 amino acids long. Trimming at V came to 3 bases and at J to 3 bases, leaving 1 base not matched to a gene. Here the CDR3 DNA reads TGCAGCGTTGACACAGGGGGCTACGAGCAGTACTTC. Translating gives CSVDTGGYEQYF.

The chain employs TRBV5-6 and TRBJ1-1; D remains unclear. The CDR3 covers 15 residues. Trimming pared 1 base from V and 0 bases from J, leaving 10 bases between. Germline V lookup: CDR1 SGHDT, CDR2 YYEEEE. The CDR3 sequence is CASSLLLTVNTEAFF. In nucleotides, the CDR3 is TGTGCCAGCAGCTTGCTTTTAACGGTGAACACTGAAGCTTTCTTT.

The genes are TRBV27 and TRBJ2-1, with D perhaps matching TRBD2 (5 bases). The V end lost 4 bases, the J end lost 7 bases, and 14 bases lay between the germline ends. Germline-derived CDR1 and CDR2 are MNHEY and SMNVEV (reference sequence). This CDR3 has 14 amino acids. The CDR3 nucleotides read TGTGCCAGCAGTTGGTTTCTGGGCGGGAATGAGCAGTTCTTC. Residues: CASSWFLGGNEQFF.

V is TRBV7-6 and J is TRBJ1-1, with D possibly being TRBD1 (6 bases). Germline V gene data show CDR1 as SGHVS and CDR2 as FNYEAQ. The CDR3 spans 16 residues. Trimming shortened V by 5 bases and J by 3 bases, and 19 bases separated the two germline ends. For the CDR3, the DNA is TGTGCCAGCAGCCACGGAAGGGGGGGTTTGTACACTGAAGCTTTCTTT. This codes for CASSHGRGGLYTEAFF.

This clone turned up a few times. The chain uses TRBV18 and TRBJ2-3; 11 nucleotides line up with TRBD2. J gave up 1 base and V 3 bases, and 0 bases lay outside the gene matches. The CDR3 runs 15 residues. CDR1 is KGHSH and CDR2 is LQKENI in the germline V gene. The CDR3 region is CASSPTSGGTDTQYF. Written as DNA, the CDR3 is TGTGCCAGCTCACCGACTAGCGGGGGCACAGATACGCAGTATTTT.

The V and J genes are TRBV19 and TRBJ2-7; D is undetermined. V lost 6 bases, J lost 2 bases, and 14 bases lay in between. Per germline, CDR1 LNHDA and CDR2 SQIVND (reference sequence). The CDR3 covers 14 residues. The CDR3: CASRVSAIAYEQYF. The CDR3 bases are TGTGCCAGTAGGGTCAGCGCGATCGCCTACGAGCAGTACTTC.

In DNA, the CDR3 is TGCGCCAGCAGCCAAGTCCAAGGGGGGGCGGATGAAGCTTTCTTT. It yields the protein CASSQVQGGADEAFF. The V call is TRBV4-1, the J call TRBJ1-1; D is possibly TRBD1 (6 bases). Trimming took off 1 base at V and 7 bases at J, with 16 bases between the two ends. The germline V gene has CDR1 MGHRA and CDR2 YSYEKL. CDR3 size: 15 residues.

The V and J genes are TRBV2 and TRBJ2-2, with D hard to call. Germline CDR1 and CDR2: SNHLY and FYNNEI. This CDR3 contains 15 residues. Trimming left V 1 base short and J 1 base short, with 7 bases between. DNA of the CDR3: TGTGCCAGCAGTGAAGGGCTTATGAACACCGGGGAGCTGTTTTTT. Translation gives CASSEGLMNTGELFF.

The CDR3 reads CASSLAGLSNYEQYF. The CDR3 bases are TGCGCCAGCAGCTTGGCCGGACTTTCAAACTACGAGCAGTACTTC. The V call is TRBV5-1, the J call TRBJ2-7; D possibly corresponds to TRBD2 (5 bases). V lost 0 bases and J 3 bases, leaving 13 bases between the germline ends. The V gene's germline CDR1 is SGHRS and CDR2 YFSETQ. This CDR3 has 15 residues.

The chain combines TRBV29-1 with TRBJ2-7; no firm D call. Germline assignment: CDR1 SQVTM and CDR2 ANQGSEA. The germline V and J ends were trimmed by 4 bases and 6 bases, with 19 bases remaining between them. The CDR3 is made up of 14 amino acids. The CDR3 coding sequence is TGCAGCGTTGGGGGTATCCTTGACGTCGGCGAGCAGTACTTC. Its translation is CSVGGILDVGEQYF.

The rearrangement uses TRBV29-1 and TRBJ2-3; maybe TRBD2 (6 bases). Germline CDR1 reads SQVTM; CDR2 reads ANQGSEA. Trimming left V 0 bases short and J 4 bases short, with 11 bases between. This CDR3 spans 14 amino acids. CDR3 DNA: TGCAGCGTTGAAGAGGGCGGAGGGGCAGATACGCAGTATTTT. Encoded protein: CSVEEGGGADTQYF.

The chain combines TRBV5-1 with TRBJ2-7; no reliable D call. The V gene's germline CDR1 is SGHRS and CDR2 YFSETQ. Deletions cut 3 bases from V and 1 base from J, with 11 bases between. The CDR3 has 14 amino acids. CDR3 DNA sequence: TGCGCCAGCAGCTCGACTTCAGAATCCTACGAGCAGTACTTC. Translating it yields CASSSTSESYEQYF.

The gene calls are TRBV27 and TRBJ2-2; no clear D. The germline CDR1 and CDR2 sequences are MNHEY and SMNVEV (reference sequence). The CDR3 has 12 amino acids. V was pared by 4 bases and J by 8 bases, with 8 bases between. CDR3: CASSSSNGELFF. CDR3 nucleotides: TGTGCCAGCAGTTCCTCTAATGGGGAGCTGTTTTTT.

This clone has only one observation. The V and J genes are TRBV7-3 and TRBJ2-2, with 9 positions matching TRBD1. Germline trimming cut 2 bases from V and 3 bases from J; bases unmatched to any gene: 7. In germline, CDR1 is SGHTA, CDR2 FQGTGA. This CDR3 is 17 amino acids long. In DNA, the CDR3 is TGTGCCAGCAGCTTACTCCGGACAGGGGACCACACCGGGGAGCTGTTTTTT. It yields the protein CASSLLRTGDHTGELFF.

This clone showed up just a few times. This chain joins TRBV18 and TRBJ2-6; the D is unclear. Trimming took 3 bases from V and 0 from J, leaving 9 bases between them. Germline CDR1 and CDR2: KGHSH and LQKENI. This CDR3 region has 16 residues. Written as DNA, the CDR3 is TGTGCCAGCTCACCCACCCGGAGCTCTGGGGCCAACGTCCTGACTTTC. It encodes CASSPTRSSGANVLTF.

The rearrangement uses TRBV29-1 and TRBJ2-1; unclear D gene. The CDR3 sequence is 11 residues long. CDR1 is SQVTM, CDR2 ANQGSEA, per germline. CDR3 DNA sequence: TGCACCCCATCGAGAGACAATGAGCAGTTCTTC. It specifies CTPSRDNEQFF.

This chain uses TRBV27 with TRBJ2-3, with TRBD2 identical over 9 bases. Unmatched junction bases numbered 6, after V lost 6 bases and J lost 5 bases. The CDR3 is made up of 14 amino acids. Germline V gives CDR1 MNHEY, CDR2 SMNVEV (reference sequence). The CDR3 here is CASSPSGILDTQYF. The CDR3 bases are TGTGCCAGCAGCCCTAGCGGGATATTAGATACGCAGTATTTT.

The rearrangement links TRBV27 to TRBJ2-2; perhaps D is TRBD1 or TRBD2 (5 bases each). Germline V CDR1 and CDR2: MNHEY, SMNVEV (reference sequence). With 3 bases removed from V and 2 bases from J, the gap between germline ends came to 10 bases. CDR3 length equals 15 residues. CDR3 in DNA: TGTGCCAGCAGTTTTGGGACGGAAAACACCGGGGAGCTGTTTTTT. It is translated as CASSFGTENTGELFF.

V and J are TRBV5-1 and TRBJ2-3; 7 bases map to TRBD1. The CDR3 has 15 amino acids. The germline gives CDR1 SGHRS, CDR2 YFSETQ. The junction had 3 bases not matched to a gene; V was cut back by 0 bases and J by 2 bases. DNA of the CDR3: TGCGCCAGCAGCTTGGCCGGACAGGCCACAGATACGCAGTATTTT. Protein product: CASSLAGQATDTQYF.

The genes are TRBV7-9 and TRBJ1-5; D gene uncertain. The V end lost 1 base, the J end lost 7 bases, and 17 bases lay between the germline ends. The CDR3 is 16 amino acids. CDR1 and CDR2 from the germline V gene are SEHNR and FQNEAQ (reference sequence). CDR3 nucleotide sequence: TGTGCCAGCAGCTTAGTCGGGGAAGGAGGCGGGCAGCCCCAGCATTTT. This gives the protein CASSLVGEGGGQPQHF.

A remark on this clone: The junction differs from germline at one of its ends, possibly a read error. The chain employs TRBV7-7 and TRBJ2-3; no clear D. The germline V gene has CDR1 SSHAT and CDR2 FNYEAQ (reference sequence). The CDR3 runs to 13 residues. CDR3 region: CASSSSPGDTQYF. The CDR3 DNA sequence: TGTGCTAGCAGCTCGTCCCCCGGGGATACGCAGTATTTT.

V is TRBV10-2 and J is TRBJ2-3; possible D gene TRBD2, 5 bases. This CDR3 is 14 amino acids long. Germline V gene lookup returns CDR1 WSHSY and CDR2 SAAADI. V lost 10 bases and J 3 bases, leaving 17 bases between the germline ends. The CDR3 spells CATTFGVLTDTQYF. The CDR3 DNA is TGCGCCACCACCTTCGGGGTTTTGACAGATACGCAGTATTTT.